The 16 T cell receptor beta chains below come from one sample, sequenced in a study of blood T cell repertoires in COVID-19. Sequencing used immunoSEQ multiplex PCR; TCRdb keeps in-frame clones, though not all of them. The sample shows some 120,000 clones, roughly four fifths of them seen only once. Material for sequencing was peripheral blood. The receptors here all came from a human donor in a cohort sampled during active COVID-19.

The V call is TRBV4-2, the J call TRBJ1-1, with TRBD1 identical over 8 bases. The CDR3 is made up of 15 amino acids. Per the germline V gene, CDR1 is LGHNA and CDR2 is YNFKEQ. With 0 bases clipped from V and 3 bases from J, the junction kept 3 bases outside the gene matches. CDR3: CASSQEGTGDTEAFF. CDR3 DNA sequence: TGTGCCAGCAGCCAAGAGGGGACAGGAGACACTGAAGCTTTCTTT.

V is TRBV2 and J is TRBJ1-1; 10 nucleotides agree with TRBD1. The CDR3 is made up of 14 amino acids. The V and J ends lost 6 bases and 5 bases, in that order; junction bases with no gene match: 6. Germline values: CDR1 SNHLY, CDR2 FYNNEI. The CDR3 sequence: CASRPGQGITEAFF. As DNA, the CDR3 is TGTGCCAGCAGGCCGGGACAGGGGATTACTGAAGCTTTCTTT.

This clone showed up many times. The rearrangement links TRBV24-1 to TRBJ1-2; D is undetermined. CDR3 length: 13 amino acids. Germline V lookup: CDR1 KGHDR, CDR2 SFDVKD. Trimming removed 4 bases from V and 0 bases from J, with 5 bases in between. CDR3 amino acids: CATSDRANYGYTF. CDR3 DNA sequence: TGTGCCACCAGTGACCGAGCTAACTATGGCTACACCTTC.

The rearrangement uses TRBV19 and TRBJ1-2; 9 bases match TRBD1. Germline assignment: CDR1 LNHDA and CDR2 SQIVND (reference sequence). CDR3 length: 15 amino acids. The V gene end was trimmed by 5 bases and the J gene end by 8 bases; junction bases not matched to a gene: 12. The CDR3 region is CASSHLPGQGNGYTF. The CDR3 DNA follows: TGTGCCAGTAGTCATCTACCGGGACAGGGCAACGGCTACACCTTC.

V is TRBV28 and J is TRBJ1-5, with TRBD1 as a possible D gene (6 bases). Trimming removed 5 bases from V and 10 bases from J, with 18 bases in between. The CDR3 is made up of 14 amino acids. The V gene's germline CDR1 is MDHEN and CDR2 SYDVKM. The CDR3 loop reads CASSIRQDFGPQHF. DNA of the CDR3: TGTGCCAGCAGTATCAGACAGGATTTTGGACCCCAGCATTTT.

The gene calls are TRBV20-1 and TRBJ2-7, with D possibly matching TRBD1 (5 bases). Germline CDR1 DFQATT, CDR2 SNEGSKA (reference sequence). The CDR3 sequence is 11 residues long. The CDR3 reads CSGTGPYEQYF. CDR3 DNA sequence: TGCAGCGGTACAGGTCCCTACGAGCAGTACTTC.

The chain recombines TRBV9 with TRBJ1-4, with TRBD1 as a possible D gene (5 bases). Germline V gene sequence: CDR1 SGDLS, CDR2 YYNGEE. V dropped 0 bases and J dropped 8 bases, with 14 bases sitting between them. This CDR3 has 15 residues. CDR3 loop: CASSVGPGLQEKLFF. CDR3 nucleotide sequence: TGTGCCAGCAGCGTAGGTCCAGGGTTACAGGAAAAACTGTTTTTT.

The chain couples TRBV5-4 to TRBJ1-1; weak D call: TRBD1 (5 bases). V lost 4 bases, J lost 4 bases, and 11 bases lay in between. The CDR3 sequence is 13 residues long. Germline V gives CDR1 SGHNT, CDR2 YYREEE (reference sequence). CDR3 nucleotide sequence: TGTGCCAGCAGCCCTCAGGGAGGCACTGAAGCTTTCTTT. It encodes CASSPQGGTEAFF.

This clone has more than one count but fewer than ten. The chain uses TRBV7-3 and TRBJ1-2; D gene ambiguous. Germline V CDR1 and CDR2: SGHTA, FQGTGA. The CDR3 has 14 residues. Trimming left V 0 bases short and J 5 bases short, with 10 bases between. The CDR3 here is CASSLTSGGYGYTF. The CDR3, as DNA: TGTGCCAGCAGCTTAACATCGGGAGGGTATGGCTACACCTTC. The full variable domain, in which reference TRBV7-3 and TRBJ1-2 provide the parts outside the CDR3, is GAGVSQTPSNKVTEKGKYVELRCDPISGHTALYWYRQSLGQGPEFLIYFQGTGAADDSGLPNDRFFAVRPEGSVSTLKIQRTERGDSAVYLCASSLTSGGYGYTFGSGTRLTVV.

The CDR3 sequence: CASSFSGLAGHSYNEQFF. The CDR3 bases are TGCGCCAGCAGCTTCTCGGGACTAGCGGGCCACTCCTACAATGAGCAGTTCTTC. This sequence joins TRBV5-1 and TRBJ2-1; 12 bases fit TRBD2. The germline gives CDR1 SGHRS, CDR2 YFSETQ. The CDR3 spans 18 residues. V shed 2 bases, J shed 0 bases, and the junction held 6 bases outside the gene matches.

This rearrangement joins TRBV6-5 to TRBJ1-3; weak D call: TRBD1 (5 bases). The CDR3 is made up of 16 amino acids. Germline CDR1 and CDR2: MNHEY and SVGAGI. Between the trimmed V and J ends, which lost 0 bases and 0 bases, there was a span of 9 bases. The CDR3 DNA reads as TGTGCCAGCAGTTACTCGCTGGACACCTCTGGAAACACCATATATTTT. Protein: CASSYSLDTSGNTIYF.

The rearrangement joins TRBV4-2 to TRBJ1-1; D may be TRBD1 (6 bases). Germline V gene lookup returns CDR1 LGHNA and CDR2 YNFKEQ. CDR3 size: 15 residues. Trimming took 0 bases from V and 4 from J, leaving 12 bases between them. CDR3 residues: CASSQDGGLSTEAFF. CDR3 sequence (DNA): TGTGCCAGCAGCCAAGACGGGGGGCTCAGCACTGAAGCTTTCTTT.

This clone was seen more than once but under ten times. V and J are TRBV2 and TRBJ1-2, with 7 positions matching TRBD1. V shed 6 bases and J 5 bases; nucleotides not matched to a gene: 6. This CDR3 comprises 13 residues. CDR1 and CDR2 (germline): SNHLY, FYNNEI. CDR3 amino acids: CASRDRPPYGYTF. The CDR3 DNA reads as TGTGCCAGCAGGGACAGGCCCCCTTATGGCTACACCTTC. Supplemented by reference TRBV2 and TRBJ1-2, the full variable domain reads EPEVTQTPSHQVTQMGQEVILRCVPISNHLYFYWYRQILGQKVEFLVSFYNNEISEKSEIFDDQFSVERPDGSNFTLKIRSTKLEDSAMYFCASRDRPPYGYTFGSGTRLTVV.

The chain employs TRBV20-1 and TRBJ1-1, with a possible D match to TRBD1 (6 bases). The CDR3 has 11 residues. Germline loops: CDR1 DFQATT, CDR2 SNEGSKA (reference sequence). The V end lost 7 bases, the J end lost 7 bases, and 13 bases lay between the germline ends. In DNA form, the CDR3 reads TGCAGTGTTAAACCAGGGGTTGAAGCTTTCTTT. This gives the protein CSVKPGVEAFF.

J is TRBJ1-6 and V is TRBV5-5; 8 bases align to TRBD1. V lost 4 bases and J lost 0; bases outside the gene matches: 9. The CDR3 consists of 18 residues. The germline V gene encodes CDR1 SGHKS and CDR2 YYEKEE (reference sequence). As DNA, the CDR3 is TGTGCCAGCAGCGTAGGACAGGGCCTTAGCTCCTATAATTCACCCCTCCACTTT. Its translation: CASSVGQGLSSYNSPLHF.

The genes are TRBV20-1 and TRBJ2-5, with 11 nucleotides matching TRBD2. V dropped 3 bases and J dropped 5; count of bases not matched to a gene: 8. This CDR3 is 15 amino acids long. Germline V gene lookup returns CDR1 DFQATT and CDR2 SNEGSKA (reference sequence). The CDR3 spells CSASRSGGAVETQYF. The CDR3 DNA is TGCAGTGCTAGTCGTAGCGGGGGGGCGGTTGAGACCCAGTACTTC.